The subject of this entry is one TCR beta chain. This sample stems from a study of tumor and adjacent non-tumor tissue in lung cancer. A modified ARM-PCR protocol with three rounds of nested PCR amplified TCRbeta. TCRdb re-derived calls from the multiplex PCR reads in MiXCR, one entry per CDR3 protein. The sample contains 100,000 to 150,000 distinct CDR3 sequences, 66% of which appear only once. The template was RNA from unsorted bulk tissue. Germline V gives CDR1 MNHEY, CDR2 SVGAGI. The V and J ends lost 10 bases and 2 bases respectively, with 15 bases between them. CDR3 size: 13 residues. The TCR sequence derives from a man aged 30 to 45 with non-small cell lung cancer. What was sequenced was lung tumor tissue. The J gene is TRBJ2-7, the V gene TRBV6-5; D is unresolved. The CDR3 nucleotides are TGTGCCAACACCCCTCGAAGCCCCTACGAGCAGTACTTC. The encoded protein is CANTPRSPYEQYF.